The clone carrying this T cell receptor beta chain was recorded at least ten times. Its antigen is not known. The sample belongs to a study of T cells in Graves' hyperthyroidism and ophthalmopathy. Study conclusions and caveats: Also found in blood were most expanded thyroid clonotypes above 0.001.

Researchers took RNA transcripts and amplified the TCR beta CDR3 regions from them. TCR CDR3 regions were first amplified by RT-PCR with HTBI primers. TCRdb re-derived calls from the multiplex PCR reads in MiXCR, one entry per CDR3 protein. This table holds about 500,000 distinct CDR3 sequences, 46% found once. CDR3 length: 15 amino acids. Trimming took 1 base from V and 2 from J, leaving 12 bases between them. Per the germline V gene, CDR1 is SNHLY and CDR2 is FYNNEI. This TCR was recovered from an adult woman with Graves' disease, either hyperthyroidism or ophthalmopathy (not recorded which). This chain connects TRBV2 to TRBJ2-7; D is perhaps TRBD2 (5 bases). Sample: peripheral blood or thyroid tissue (not recorded which). CDR3 DNA sequence: TGTGCCAGCAGTGAAGGGAACGGGATTACCTACGAGCAGTACTTC. As protein: CASSEGNGITYEQYF. Combining the CDR3 with reference TRBV2 and TRBJ2-7 gives the whole variable domain EPEVTQTPSHQVTQMGQEVILRCVPISNHLYFYWYRQILGQKVEFLVSFYNNEISEKSEIFDDQFSVERPDGSNFTLKIRSTKLEDSAMYFCASSEGNGITYEQYFGPGTRLTVT.